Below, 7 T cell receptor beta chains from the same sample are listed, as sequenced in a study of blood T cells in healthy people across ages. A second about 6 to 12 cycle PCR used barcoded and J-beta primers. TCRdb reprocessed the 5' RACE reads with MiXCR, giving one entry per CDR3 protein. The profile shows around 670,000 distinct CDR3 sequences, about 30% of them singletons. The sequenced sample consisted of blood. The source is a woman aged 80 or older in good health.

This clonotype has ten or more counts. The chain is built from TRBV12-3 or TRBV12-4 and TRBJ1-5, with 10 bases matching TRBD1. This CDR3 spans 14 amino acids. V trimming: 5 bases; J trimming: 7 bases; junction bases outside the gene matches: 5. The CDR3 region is CASSRQGANQPQHF. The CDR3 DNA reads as TGTGCCAGCAGTCGACAGGGGGCCAACCAGCCCCAGCATTTT.

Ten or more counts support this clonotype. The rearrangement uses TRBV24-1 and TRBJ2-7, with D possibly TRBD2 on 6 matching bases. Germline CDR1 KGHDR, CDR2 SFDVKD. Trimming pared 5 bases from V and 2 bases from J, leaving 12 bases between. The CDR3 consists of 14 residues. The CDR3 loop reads CATSGGEGTYEQYF. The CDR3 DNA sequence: TGTGCCACCAGTGGGGGGGAAGGGACCTACGAGCAGTACTTC.

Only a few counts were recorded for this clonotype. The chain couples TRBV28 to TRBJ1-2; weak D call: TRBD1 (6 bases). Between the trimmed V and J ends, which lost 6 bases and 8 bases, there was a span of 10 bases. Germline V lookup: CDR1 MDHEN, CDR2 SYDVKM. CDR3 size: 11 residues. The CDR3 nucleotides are TGTGCCAGCAGAGGGGGGGGCGGCTACACCTTC. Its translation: CASRGGGGYTF.

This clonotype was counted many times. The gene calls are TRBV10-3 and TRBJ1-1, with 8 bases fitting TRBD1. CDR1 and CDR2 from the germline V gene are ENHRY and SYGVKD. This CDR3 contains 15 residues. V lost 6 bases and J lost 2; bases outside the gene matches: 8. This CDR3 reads CAIREGQVGNTEAFF. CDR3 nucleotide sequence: TGTGCCATCAGGGAGGGACAGGTTGGAAACACTGAAGCTTTCTTT.

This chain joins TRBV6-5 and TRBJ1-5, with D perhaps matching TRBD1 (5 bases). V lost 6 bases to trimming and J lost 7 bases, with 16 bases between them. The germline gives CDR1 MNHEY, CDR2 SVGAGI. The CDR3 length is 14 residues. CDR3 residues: CASSPGRGWQPQHF. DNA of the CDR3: TGTGCCAGCAGCCCAGGGAGGGGTTGGCAGCCCCAGCATTTT.

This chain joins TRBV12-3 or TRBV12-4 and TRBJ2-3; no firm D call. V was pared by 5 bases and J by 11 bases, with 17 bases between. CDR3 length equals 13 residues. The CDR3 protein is CASSGSASGEQYF. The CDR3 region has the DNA TGTGCCAGCAGTGGATCCGCGAGTGGGGAGCAGTATTTT.

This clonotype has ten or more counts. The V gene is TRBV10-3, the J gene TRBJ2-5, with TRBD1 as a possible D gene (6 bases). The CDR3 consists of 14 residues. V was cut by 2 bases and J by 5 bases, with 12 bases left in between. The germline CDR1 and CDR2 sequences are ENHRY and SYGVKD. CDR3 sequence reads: CAISETGSKETQYF. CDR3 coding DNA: TGTGCCATCAGTGAGACAGGGTCGAAGGAGACCCAGTACTTC.